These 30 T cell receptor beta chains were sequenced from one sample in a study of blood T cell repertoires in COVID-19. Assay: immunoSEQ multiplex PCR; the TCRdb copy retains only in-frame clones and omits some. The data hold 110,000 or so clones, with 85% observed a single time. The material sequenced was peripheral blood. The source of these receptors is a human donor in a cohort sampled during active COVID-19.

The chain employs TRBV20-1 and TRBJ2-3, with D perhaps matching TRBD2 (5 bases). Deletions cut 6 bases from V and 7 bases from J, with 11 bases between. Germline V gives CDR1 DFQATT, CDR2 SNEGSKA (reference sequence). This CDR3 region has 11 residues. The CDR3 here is CSAQREYTQYF. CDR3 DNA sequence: TGCAGTGCCCAAAGGGAGTATACGCAGTATTTT.

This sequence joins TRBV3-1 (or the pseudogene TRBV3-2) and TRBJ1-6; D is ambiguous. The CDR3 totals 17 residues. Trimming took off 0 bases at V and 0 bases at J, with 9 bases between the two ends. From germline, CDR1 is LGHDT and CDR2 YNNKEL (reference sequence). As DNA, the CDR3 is TGTGCCAGCAGCCAAGACCGCCTAAGCTCCTATAATTCACCCCTCCACTTT. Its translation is CASSQDRLSSYNSPLHF.

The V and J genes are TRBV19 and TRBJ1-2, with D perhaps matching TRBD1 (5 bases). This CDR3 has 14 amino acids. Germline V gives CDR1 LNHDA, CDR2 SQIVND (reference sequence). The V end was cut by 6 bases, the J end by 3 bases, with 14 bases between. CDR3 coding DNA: TGTGCCAGTAGATCCCAGGGATTTGACTATGGCTACACCTTC. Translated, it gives CASRSQGFDYGYTF. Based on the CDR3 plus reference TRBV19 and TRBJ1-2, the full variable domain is DGGITQSPKYLFRKEGQNVTLSCEQNLNHDAMYWYRQDPGQGLRLIYYSQIVNDFQKGDIAEGYSVSREKKESFPLTVTSAQKNPTAFYLCASRSQGFDYGYTFGSGTRLTVV.

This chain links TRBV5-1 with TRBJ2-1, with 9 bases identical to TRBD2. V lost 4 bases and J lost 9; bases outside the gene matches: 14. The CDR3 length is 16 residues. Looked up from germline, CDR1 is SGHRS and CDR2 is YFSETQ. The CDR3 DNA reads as TGCGCCAGCAGCCCTGCGCCTGCGGGGGGGGGTGGTGAGCAGTTCTTC. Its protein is CASSPAPAGGGGEQFF.

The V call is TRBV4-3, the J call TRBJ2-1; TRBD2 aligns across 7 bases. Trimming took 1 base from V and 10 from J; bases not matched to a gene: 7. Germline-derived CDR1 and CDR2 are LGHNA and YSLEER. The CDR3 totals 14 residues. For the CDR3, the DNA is TGCGCCAGCAGCCAAGGTACTATCGGGGGGGAGCAGTTCTTC. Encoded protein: CASSQGTIGGEQFF.

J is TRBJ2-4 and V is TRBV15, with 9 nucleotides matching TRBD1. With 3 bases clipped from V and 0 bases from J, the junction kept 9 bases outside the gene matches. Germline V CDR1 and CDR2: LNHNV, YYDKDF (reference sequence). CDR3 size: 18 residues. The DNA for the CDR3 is TGTGCCACCAGCAGTCCGGGACAGGGCCTTGGAGCCAAAAACATTCAGTACTTC. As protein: CATSSPGQGLGAKNIQYF.

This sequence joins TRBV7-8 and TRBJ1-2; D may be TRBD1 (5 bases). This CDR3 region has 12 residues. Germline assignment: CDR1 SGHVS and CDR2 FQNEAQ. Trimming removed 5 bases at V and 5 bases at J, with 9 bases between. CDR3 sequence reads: CASSRGGYGYTF. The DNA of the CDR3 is TGTGCCAGCAGCCGCGGGGGGTATGGCTACACCTTC.

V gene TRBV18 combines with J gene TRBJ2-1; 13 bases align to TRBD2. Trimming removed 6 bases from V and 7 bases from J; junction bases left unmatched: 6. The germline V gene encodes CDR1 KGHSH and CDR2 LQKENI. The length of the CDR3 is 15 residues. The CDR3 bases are TGTGCCAGCTCCTCGGGACTAGCGGGGAATAATGAGCAGTTCTTC. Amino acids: CASSSGLAGNNEQFF. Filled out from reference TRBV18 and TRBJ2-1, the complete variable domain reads NAGVMQNPRHLVRRRGQEARLRCSPMKGHSHVYWYRQLPEEGLKFMVYLQKENIIDESGMPKERFSAEFPKEGPSILRIQQVVRGDSAAYFCASSSGLAGNNEQFFGPGTRLTVL.

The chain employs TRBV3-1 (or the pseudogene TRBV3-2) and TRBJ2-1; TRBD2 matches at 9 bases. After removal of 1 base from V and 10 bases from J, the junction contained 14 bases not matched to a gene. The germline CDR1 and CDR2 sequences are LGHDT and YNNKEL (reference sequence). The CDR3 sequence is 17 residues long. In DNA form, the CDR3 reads TGTGCCAGCAGCCAAGGTGGGGGTAGCGGGGGTCTAAAGGAGCAGTTCTTC. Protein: CASSQGGGSGGLKEQFF.

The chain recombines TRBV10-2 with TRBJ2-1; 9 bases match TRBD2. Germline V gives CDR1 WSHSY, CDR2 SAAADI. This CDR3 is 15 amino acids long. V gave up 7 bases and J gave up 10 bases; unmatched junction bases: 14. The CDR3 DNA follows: TGCGCCAGCAATACCATTGCGGGGGGGCTTTCCGAGCAGTTCTTC. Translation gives CASNTIAGGLSEQFF.

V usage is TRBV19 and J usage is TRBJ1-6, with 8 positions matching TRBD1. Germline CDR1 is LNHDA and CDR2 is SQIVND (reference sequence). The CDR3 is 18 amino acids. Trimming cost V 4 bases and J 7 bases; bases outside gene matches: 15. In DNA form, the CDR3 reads TGTGCCAGTAGTACGGGACAGGTACCCTTAGTGGGGAATTCACCCCTCCACTTT. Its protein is CASSTGQVPLVGNSPLHF.

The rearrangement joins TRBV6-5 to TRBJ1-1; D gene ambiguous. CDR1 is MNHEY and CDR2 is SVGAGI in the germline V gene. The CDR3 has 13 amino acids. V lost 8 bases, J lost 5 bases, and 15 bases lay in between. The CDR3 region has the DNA TGTGCCAGCTTCGGGAACACGAAAACTGAAGCTTTCTTT. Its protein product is CASFGNTKTEAFF.

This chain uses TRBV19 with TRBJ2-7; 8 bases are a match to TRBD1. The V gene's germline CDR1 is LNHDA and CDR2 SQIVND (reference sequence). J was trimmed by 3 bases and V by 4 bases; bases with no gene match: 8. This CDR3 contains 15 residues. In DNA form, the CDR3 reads TGTGCCAGTAGTAAAGGACAGGGTACCCACTACGAGCAGTACTTC. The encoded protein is CASSKGQGTHYEQYF.

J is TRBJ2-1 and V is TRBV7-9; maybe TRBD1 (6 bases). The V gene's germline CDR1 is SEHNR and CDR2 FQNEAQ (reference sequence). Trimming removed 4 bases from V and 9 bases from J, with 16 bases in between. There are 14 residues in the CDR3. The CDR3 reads CASSSQTGITEQFF. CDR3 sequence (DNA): TGTGCCAGCAGCTCCCAGACAGGTATCACTGAGCAGTTCTTC.

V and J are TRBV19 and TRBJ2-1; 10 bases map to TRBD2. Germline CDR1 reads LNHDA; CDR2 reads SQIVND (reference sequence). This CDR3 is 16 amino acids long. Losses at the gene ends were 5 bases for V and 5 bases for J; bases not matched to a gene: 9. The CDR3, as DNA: TGTGCCAGTAGTTCTCTACTAGCGGGGCGCGACAATGAGCAGTTCTTC. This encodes CASSSLLAGRDNEQFF.

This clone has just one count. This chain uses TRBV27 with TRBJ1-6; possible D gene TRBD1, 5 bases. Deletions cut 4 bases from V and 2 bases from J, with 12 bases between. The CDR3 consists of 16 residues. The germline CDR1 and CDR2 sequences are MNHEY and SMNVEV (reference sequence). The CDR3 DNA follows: TGTGCCAGCAGTTATCGGAGGGGAGCCTATAATTCACCCCTCCACTTT. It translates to CASSYRRGAYNSPLHF.

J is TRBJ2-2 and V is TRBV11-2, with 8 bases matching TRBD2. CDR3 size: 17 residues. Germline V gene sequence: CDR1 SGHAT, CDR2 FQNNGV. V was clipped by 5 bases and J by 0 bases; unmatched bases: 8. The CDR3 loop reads CASSPTGTRSNTGELFF. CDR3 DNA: TGTGCCAGCAGCCCAACCGGGACTAGATCGAACACCGGGGAGCTGTTTTTT.

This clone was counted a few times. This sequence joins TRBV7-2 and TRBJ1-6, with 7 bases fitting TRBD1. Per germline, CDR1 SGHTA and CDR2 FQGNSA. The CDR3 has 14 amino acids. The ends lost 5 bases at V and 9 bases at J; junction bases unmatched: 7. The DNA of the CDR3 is TGTGCCAGCAGCCCCGGACAGGCCCTTTCACCCCTCCACTTT. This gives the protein CASSPGQALSPLHF.

CDR3 amino acids: CASSDSRYTEAFF. The CDR3 DNA reads TGTGCCAGTAGCGACTCTCGGTACACTGAAGCTTTCTTT. The genes are TRBV19 and TRBJ1-1; D call uncertain. Looked up from germline, CDR1 is LNHDA and CDR2 is SQIVND (reference sequence). The CDR3 runs to 13 residues. Trimming pared 6 bases from V and 3 bases from J, leaving 11 bases between.

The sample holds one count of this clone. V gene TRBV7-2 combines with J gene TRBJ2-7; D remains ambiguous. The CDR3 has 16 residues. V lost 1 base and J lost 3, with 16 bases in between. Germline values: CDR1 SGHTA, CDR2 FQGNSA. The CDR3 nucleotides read TGTGCCAGCAGCTTAGTAGCAGACCTATTGATCTACGAGCAGTACTTC. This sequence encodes CASSLVADLLIYEQYF.

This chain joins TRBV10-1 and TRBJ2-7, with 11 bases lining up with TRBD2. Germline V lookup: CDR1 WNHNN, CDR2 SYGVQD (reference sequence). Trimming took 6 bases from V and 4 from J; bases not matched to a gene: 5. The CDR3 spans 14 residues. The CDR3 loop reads CASSSGTSGYEQYF. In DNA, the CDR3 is TGCGCCAGCAGCTCCGGGACTAGCGGTTACGAGCAGTACTTC.

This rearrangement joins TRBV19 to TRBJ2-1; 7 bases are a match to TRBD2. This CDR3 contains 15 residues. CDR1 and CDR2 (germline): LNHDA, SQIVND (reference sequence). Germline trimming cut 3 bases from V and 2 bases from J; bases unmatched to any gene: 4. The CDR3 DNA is TGTGCCAGTAGTATTATGGGGGGGACCTACAATGAGCAGTTCTTC. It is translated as CASSIMGGTYNEQFF.

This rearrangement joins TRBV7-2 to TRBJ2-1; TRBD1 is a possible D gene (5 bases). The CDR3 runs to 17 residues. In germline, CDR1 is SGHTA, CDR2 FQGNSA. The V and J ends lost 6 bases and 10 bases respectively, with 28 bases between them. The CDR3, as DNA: TGTGCCAGCAGGACTCGACAGACGCACCTCGATAAGCAGGAGCAGTTCTTC. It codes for CASRTRQTHLDKQEQFF.

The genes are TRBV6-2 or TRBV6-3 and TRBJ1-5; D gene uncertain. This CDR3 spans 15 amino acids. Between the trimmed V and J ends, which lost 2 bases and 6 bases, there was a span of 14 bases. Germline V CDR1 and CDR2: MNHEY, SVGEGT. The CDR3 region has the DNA TGTGCCAGCAGTTACGGAGGGTGGTCTACTCAGCCCCAGCATTTT. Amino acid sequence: CASSYGGWSTQPQHF.

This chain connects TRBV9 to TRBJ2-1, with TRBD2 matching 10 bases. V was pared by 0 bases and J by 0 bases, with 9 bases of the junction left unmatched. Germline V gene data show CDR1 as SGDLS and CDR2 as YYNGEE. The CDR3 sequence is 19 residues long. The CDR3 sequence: CASSVEAGGPRSSYNEQFF. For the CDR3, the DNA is TGTGCCAGCAGCGTAGAAGCGGGGGGGCCACGGAGCTCCTACAATGAGCAGTTCTTC. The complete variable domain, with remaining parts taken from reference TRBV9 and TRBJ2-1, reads DSGVTQTPKHLITATGQRVTLRCSPRSGDLSVYWYQQSLDQGLQFLIQYYNGEERAKGNILERFSAQQFPDLHSELNLSSLELGDSALYFCASSVEAGGPRSSYNEQFFGPGTRLTVL.

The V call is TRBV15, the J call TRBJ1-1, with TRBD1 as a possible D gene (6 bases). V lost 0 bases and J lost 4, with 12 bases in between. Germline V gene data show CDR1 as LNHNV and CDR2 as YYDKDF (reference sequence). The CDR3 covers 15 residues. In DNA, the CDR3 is TGTGCCACCAGCAGAGATCGGGGGGCGAGCACTGAAGCTTTCTTT. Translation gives CATSRDRGASTEAFF.

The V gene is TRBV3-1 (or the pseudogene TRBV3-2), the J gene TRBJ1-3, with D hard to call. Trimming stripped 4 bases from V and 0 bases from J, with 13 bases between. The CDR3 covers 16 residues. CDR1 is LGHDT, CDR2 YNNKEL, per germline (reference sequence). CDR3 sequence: CASSPRERSSGNTIYF. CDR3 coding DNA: TGTGCCAGCAGCCCGAGGGAAAGAAGCTCTGGAAACACCATATATTTT.

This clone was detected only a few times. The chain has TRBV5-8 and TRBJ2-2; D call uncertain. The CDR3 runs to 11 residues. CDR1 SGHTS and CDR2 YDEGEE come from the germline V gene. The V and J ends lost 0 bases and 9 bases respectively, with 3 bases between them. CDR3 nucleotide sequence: TGTGCCAGCAGCTTGGCCTGGGAGCTGTTTTTT. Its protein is CASSLAWELFF.

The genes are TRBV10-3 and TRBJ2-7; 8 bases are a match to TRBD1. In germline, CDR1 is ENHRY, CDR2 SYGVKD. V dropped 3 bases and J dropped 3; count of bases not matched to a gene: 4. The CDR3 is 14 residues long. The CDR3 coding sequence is TGTGCCATCAGTGAAACAGGGGGGTTCTACGAGCAGTACTTC. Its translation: CAISETGGFYEQYF.

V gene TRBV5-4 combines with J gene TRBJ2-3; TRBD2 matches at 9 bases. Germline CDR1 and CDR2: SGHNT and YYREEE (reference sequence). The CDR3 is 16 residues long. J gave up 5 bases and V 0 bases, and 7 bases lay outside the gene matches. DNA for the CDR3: TGTGCCAGCAGCTTGGCCGCGGGGGGGCAGGGAGATACGCAGTATTTT. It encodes CASSLAAGGQGDTQYF.